These 15 T cell receptor beta chains share one sample of origin, sequenced in a study of T cell responses to AZD1222 COVID-19 vaccine (dated by TCRdb to the early 2020s). Library preparation employed the immunoSEQ multiplex PCR assay. Imported from immuneACCESS, the table was reduced by TCRdb to in-frame sequences with V and J called. These copies leave out some clones; in studies compared against another copy, an unresolved V gene accounts for under half, and the cause of the remainder is not known. The table for this sample lists some 130,000 clones; approximately 83% of them were counted only once. The top ten clonotypes cover 1.6% of the sample. This specimen's time point label, per the study, means: baseline before first vaccination. Sequencing used peripheral blood, obtained on day 0 of AZD1222 vaccination. Every receptor here comes from an adult in good health.

The V and J genes are TRBV9 and TRBJ2-7, with 8 bases fitting TRBD1. Germline values: CDR1 SGDLS, CDR2 YYNGEE. CDR3 length equals 11 residues. With V trimmed by 3 bases and J by 9 bases, 2 bases remained unmatched. The CDR3 protein is CASSAGQGQYF. In DNA, the CDR3 is TGTGCCAGCAGCGCCGGACAGGGGCAGTACTTC.

The J gene is TRBJ2-2, the V gene TRBV27; 10 nucleotides match TRBD2. J lost 2 bases, V lost 5 bases, and 2 bases had no gene match. Germline V gives CDR1 MNHEY, CDR2 SMNVEV (reference sequence). The CDR3 runs 15 residues. As DNA, the CDR3 is TGTGCCAGCAGTAGGACTAGCGGAAACACCGGGGAGCTGTTTTTT. Translating it yields CASSRTSGNTGELFF.

The CDR3 nucleotides read TGTGCCAGCAGCCGTGGACAGGGACAGAGTGAAAAACTGTTTTTT. Translating gives CASSRGQGQSEKLFF. The chain carries TRBV2 and TRBJ1-4; 8 positions agree with TRBD1. This CDR3 is built from 15 residues. Per germline, CDR1 SNHLY and CDR2 FYNNEI. J gave up 7 bases and V 6 bases, and 10 bases lay outside the gene matches.

The chain employs TRBV19 and TRBJ2-7; 10 bases agree with TRBD2. This CDR3 comprises 15 residues. Germline CDR1 is LNHDA and CDR2 is SQIVND (reference sequence). After removal of 7 bases from V and 3 bases from J, the junction contained 9 bases not matched to a gene. CDR3 sequence: CASTLTSGNIYEQYF. CDR3 DNA sequence: TGTGCCAGTACCCTTACTAGCGGGAACATCTACGAGCAGTACTTC.

J is TRBJ1-5 and V is TRBV7-8; D not certain. The CDR3 covers 13 residues. Germline assignment: CDR1 SGHVS and CDR2 FQNEAQ. V lost 1 base, J lost 7 bases, and 8 bases lay in between. CDR3 DNA: TGTGCCAGCAGCTTAGAGGTTCGCCAGCCCCAGCATTTT. As protein: CASSLEVRQPQHF.

This clone was counted once. V gene TRBV4-3 combines with J gene TRBJ1-5; D gene unclear. The CDR3 length is 13 residues. The V gene lost 5 bases and the J gene lost 4 bases, with 9 bases spanning the gap. Looked up from germline, CDR1 is LGHNA and CDR2 is YSLEER. CDR3 in DNA: TGCGCCAGCAGCTGGCAGGTAAATCAGCCCCAGCATTTT. Protein: CASSWQVNQPQHF.

V gene TRBV2 combines with J gene TRBJ2-3; TRBD2 aligns across 8 bases. Germline CDR1 SNHLY, CDR2 FYNNEI. Trimming removed 3 bases from V and 3 bases from J; junction bases left unmatched: 5. The CDR3 is 15 residues long. CDR3 residues: CASSESGGGTDTQYF. CDR3 DNA sequence: TGTGCCAGCAGTGAGAGCGGGGGTGGTACAGATACGCAGTATTTT.

The chain carries TRBV6-5 and TRBJ2-5; D might be TRBD1 or TRBD2, each matching 5 bases. CDR3 length equals 15 residues. Trimming took off 3 bases at V and 4 bases at J, with 15 bases between the two ends. Germline V gene lookup returns CDR1 MNHEY and CDR2 SVGAGI. The CDR3 region is CASSYRRTRGETQYF. The CDR3 DNA reads as TGTGCCAGCAGTTATAGGAGGACGAGGGGAGAGACCCAGTACTTC.

The V and J genes are TRBV3-1 (or the pseudogene TRBV3-2) and TRBJ1-3; weak D call: TRBD1 (5 bases). The germline V gene encodes CDR1 LGHDT and CDR2 YNNKEL (reference sequence). This CDR3 is built from 15 residues. The germline V and J ends were trimmed by 5 bases and 2 bases, with 13 bases remaining between them. The CDR3 reads CASSVRGGAGNTIYF. The CDR3 coding sequence is TGTGCCAGCAGCGTTAGGGGAGGGGCTGGAAACACCATATATTTT.

As DNA, the CDR3 is TGTGCCAGCAGCGGGTGGACCATAAGGAACACTGAAGCTTTCTTT. It specifies CASSGWTIRNTEAFF. The J gene is TRBJ1-1, the V gene TRBV21-1. TRBV21-1 is designated a pseudogene. The CDR3 has 15 amino acids.

V and J are TRBV27 and TRBJ1-6, with D perhaps matching TRBD1 (5 bases). With 0 bases removed from V and 7 bases from J, the gap between germline ends came to 16 bases. The CDR3 extends over 17 amino acids. Germline loops: CDR1 MNHEY, CDR2 SMNVEV (reference sequence). CDR3 nucleotides: TGTGCCAGCAGTTTATCGCCGGGTTGGGGGTCCAATTCACCCCTCCACTTT. It encodes CASSLSPGWGSNSPLHF.

V usage is TRBV14 and J usage is TRBJ2-7, with D unresolved. The length of the CDR3 is 16 residues. The V end was cut by 2 bases, the J end by 0 bases, with 14 bases between. Germline V gene data show CDR1 as SGHDN and CDR2 as FVKESK. The CDR3 DNA follows: TGTGCCAGCAGCCAAACGTTCCATAAAAACTCCTACGAGCAGTACTTC. Amino acid sequence: CASSQTFHKNSYEQYF.

This chain connects TRBV29-1 to TRBJ2-1; maybe TRBD2 (5 bases). This CDR3 is 16 amino acids long. Germline CDR1 is SQVTM and CDR2 is ANQGSEA. Trimming cost V 1 base and J 6 bases, with 19 bases left between them. As DNA, the CDR3 is TGCAGCGTTGAAGGCGGACTGTACCTTGGGATCAATGAGCAGTTCTTC. Translation gives CSVEGGLYLGINEQFF.

This chain uses TRBV9 with TRBJ1-3, with D maybe TRBD1 (5 bases). The CDR3 has 16 residues. V was pared by 0 bases and J by 0 bases, with 10 bases between. Germline loops: CDR1 SGDLS, CDR2 YYNGEE. The CDR3, as DNA: TGTGCCAGCAGCGTAGCACAGGTTAGCTCTGGAAACACCATATATTTT. This sequence encodes CASSVAQVSSGNTIYF.

The table lists this clone with a count of one. The V gene is TRBV10-2, the J gene TRBJ2-7; D remains ambiguous. The CDR3 totals 13 residues. Looked up from germline, CDR1 is WSHSY and CDR2 is SAAADI. The germline V and J ends were trimmed by 3 bases and 9 bases, with 15 bases remaining between them. The CDR3 sequence is CASSEIGPGGQYF. The CDR3 DNA follows: TGCGCCAGCAGTGAAATCGGGCCAGGCGGGCAGTACTTC.